These 5 T cell receptor beta chains were all obtained from the same sample, sequenced in a study of regulatory T cells in long-lasting Graves disease. Libraries of TCR beta came from iRepertoire HTBI primers plus Arm-PCR of CDR3 regions. TCRdb used MiXCR to reprocess the multiplex PCR reads, holding one entry per CDR3 protein. The table has 530,000 or so distinct CDR3 sequences, 13% seen once. Time point indicated: newly diagnosed GD, antithyroid drugs for less than 3 months. Preparation of the TCR library used RNA extracted from PBMCs. These data were likewise used in another study, on T cells in Graves' hyperthyroidism and ophthalmopathy.

Sequencing used peripheral blood mononuclear cells (PBMCs), obtained at new diagnosis, from a patient treated with antithyroid drugs. The receptors derive from a man aged 30-40 years with Graves disease.

This clonotype was seen ten or more times. This rearrangement joins TRBV15 to TRBJ1-2; D not certain. Trimming removed 0 bases at V and 2 bases at J, with 10 bases between. The CDR3 sequence is 15 residues long. Looked up from germline, CDR1 is LNHNV and CDR2 is YYDKDF (reference sequence). For the CDR3, the DNA is TGTGCCACCAGCAGAGATCTGTATGACAACTATGGCTACACCTTC. Translating it yields CATSRDLYDNYGYTF.

This clonotype was detected ten times or more. The chain has TRBV24-1 and TRBJ2-1; 7 bases line up with TRBD1. V shed 3 bases, J shed 2 bases, and the junction held 6 bases outside the gene matches. Per germline, CDR1 KGHDR and CDR2 SFDVKD. The CDR3 is made up of 16 amino acids. CDR3 in DNA: TGTGCCACCAGTGATAGGTCCGGGACAGCCTACAATGAGCAGTTCTTC. It codes for CATSDRSGTAYNEQFF.

This clonotype has only a few counts. This rearrangement joins TRBV19 to TRBJ2-7; TRBD2 agrees at 8 bases. The CDR3 has 15 amino acids. The V segment lost 4 bases and the J segment 1 base; nucleotides outside the gene matches: 6. CDR1 and CDR2 (germline): LNHDA, SQIVND (reference sequence). This chain's CDR3 is CASSNKLAVSYEQYF. CDR3 nucleotide sequence: TGTGCCAGTAGTAACAAACTAGCGGTGTCCTACGAGCAGTACTTC.

Many counts were recorded for this clonotype. The chain links TRBV27 to TRBJ1-5; D is uncertain. V gave up 0 bases and J gave up 7 bases, with 7 bases separating them. Germline CDR1 is MNHEY and CDR2 is SMNVEV (reference sequence). The CDR3 is 13 residues long. The CDR3 DNA sequence: TGTGCCAGCAGTTTATCCCTACTCCAGCCCCAGCATTTT. Translated: CASSLSLLQPQHF.

This clonotype was picked up many times. V usage is TRBV7-2 and J usage is TRBJ1-1, with no clear D. There are 14 residues in the CDR3. Germline V gene lookup returns CDR1 SGHTA and CDR2 FQGNSA. V gave up 5 bases and J gave up 1 base, with 11 bases separating them. CDR3 in amino acids: CASSIQVSNTEAFF. CDR3 DNA: TGTGCCAGCAGCATTCAGGTGTCGAACACTGAAGCTTTCTTT.